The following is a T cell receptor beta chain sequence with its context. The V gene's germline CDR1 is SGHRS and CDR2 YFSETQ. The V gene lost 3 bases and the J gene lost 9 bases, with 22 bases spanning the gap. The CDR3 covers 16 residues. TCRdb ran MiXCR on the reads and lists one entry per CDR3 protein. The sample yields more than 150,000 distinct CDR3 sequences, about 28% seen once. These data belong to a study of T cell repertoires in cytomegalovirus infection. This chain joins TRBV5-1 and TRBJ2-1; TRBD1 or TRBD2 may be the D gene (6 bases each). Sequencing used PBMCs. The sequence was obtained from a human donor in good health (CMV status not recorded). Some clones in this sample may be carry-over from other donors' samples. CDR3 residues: CASSSQGGITSGEQFF. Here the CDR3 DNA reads TGCGCCAGCAGCTCACAGGGAGGTATTACATCTGGTGAGCAGTTCTTC.